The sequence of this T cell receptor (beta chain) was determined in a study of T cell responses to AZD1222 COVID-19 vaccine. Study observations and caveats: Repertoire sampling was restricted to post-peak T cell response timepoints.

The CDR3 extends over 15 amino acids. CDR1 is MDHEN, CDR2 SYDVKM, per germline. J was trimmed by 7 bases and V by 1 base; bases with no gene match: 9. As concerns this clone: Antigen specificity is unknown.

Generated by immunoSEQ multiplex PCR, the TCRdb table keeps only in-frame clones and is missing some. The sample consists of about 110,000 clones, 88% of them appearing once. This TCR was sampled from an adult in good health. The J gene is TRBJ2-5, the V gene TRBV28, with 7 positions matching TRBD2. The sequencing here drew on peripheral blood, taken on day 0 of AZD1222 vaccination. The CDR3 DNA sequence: TGTGCCAGCAGTTTATCGAGGGAGGGCCGTGGGACCCAGTACTTC. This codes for CASSLSREGRGTQYF.